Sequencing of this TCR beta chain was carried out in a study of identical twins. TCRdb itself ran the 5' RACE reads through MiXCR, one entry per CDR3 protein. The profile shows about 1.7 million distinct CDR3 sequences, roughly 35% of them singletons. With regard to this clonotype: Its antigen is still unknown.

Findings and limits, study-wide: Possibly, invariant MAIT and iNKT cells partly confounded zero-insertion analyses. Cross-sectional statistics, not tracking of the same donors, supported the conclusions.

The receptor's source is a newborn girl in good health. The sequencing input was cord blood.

The CDR3 coding sequence is TGCGCCAGCAGCTTGAGTTCGGGGGGCCAAGTCTACGAGCAGTACTTC. Amino acids: CASSLSSGGQVYEQYF. The V gene is TRBV5-1, the J gene TRBJ2-4, with a tentative D call TRBD2 (7 bases). The tail of the sequence fits TRBJ2-7 better, so the J call may be wrong. The CDR3 has 16 residues. Germline V gene lookup returns CDR1 SGHRS and CDR2 YFSETQ.